The clone carrying this T cell receptor beta chain has just a few counts. TCRdb processed the 5' RACE reads anew with MiXCR; each CDR3 protein has one entry. The sample has about 49,000 distinct CDR3 sequences; roughly 6.5% are singletons. The ends lost 2 bases at V and 4 bases at J; junction bases unmatched: 8. CDR1 and CDR2 (germline): SGHTA, FQGNSA. This CDR3 has 16 amino acids. This sample is drawn from a study of early T cells in non-severe SARS-CoV-2 infection. The receptor's source is an adult who was a healthcare worker with PCR-confirmed SARS-CoV-2 infection or an uninfected control (not recorded which). This rearrangement joins TRBV7-2 to TRBJ1-5, with 7 bases matching TRBD1. Here the sequenced sample was whole blood, taken at baseline. DNA of the CDR3: TGTGCCAGCAGCTTACAGGAGACAGGGCATAATCAGCCCCAGCATTTT. Amino acids: CASSLQETGHNQPQHF.